This is a list of T cell receptor beta chains from one sample in a study of blood T cell repertoires in COVID-19. Clones were sequenced by immunoSEQ multiplex PCR, and TCRdb holds only the in-frame ones, with some missing. The sample consists of fewer than 250,000 clones, 70% to 90% of them appearing once. The sequencing sample was made of peripheral blood. These receptors originate from a man in his thirties or forties with COVID-19, enrolled during active disease. Both conserved end residues are part of each CDR3. A D gene is named only where the DNA matches it firmly. The listing skips clone size in some rows; elsewhere it reads once, few, many or a size class.

v_call: TRBV30
clone_size: NA
j_call: TRBJ1-1
d_call: NA
cdr3_nt: TGTGCCTGGAACCAGGGAATTACTATCGCTGAAGCTTTCTTT
cdr3_aa: CAWNQGITIAEAFF

v_call: TRBV7-3
clone_size: NA
j_call: TRBJ2-1
d_call: NA
cdr3_nt: TGTGCCAGCATCCTCGTTCCAGCGGGCTCCTACAATGAGCAGTTCTTC
cdr3_aa: CASILVPAGSYNEQFF

v_call: TRBV13
clone_size: NA
j_call: TRBJ1-3
d_call: TRBD1
cdr3_nt: TGTGCCAGCAGCTTAGGGACAGGGGGAATCTCTGGAAACACCATATATTTT
cdr3_aa: CASSLGTGGISGNTIYF

v_call: TRBV4-1
clone_size: NA
j_call: TRBJ2-2
d_call: NA
cdr3_nt: TGCGCCAGCAGCTCATGGGAGGACACCGGGGAGCTGTTTTTT
cdr3_aa: CASSSWEDTGELFF

v_call: TRBV7-2
clone_size: NA
j_call: TRBJ1-2
d_call: NA
cdr3_nt: TGTGCCAGCAGCTTAAATCCCTCCAGGGCTAACTATGGCTACACCTTC
cdr3_aa: CASSLNPSRANYGYTF

v_call: TRBV25-1
clone_size: NA
j_call: TRBJ1-5
d_call: NA
cdr3_nt: TGTGCCAGCAGTGAATACAGTAGCAATCAGCCCCAGCATTTT
cdr3_aa: CASSEYSSNQPQHF

v_call: TRBV13
clone_size: NA
j_call: TRBJ2-2
d_call: NA
cdr3_nt: TGTGCCAGCAGCTTAGATCCTATGAACACCGGGGAGCTGTTTTTT
cdr3_aa: CASSLDPMNTGELFF

v_call: TRBV7-6
clone_size: NA
j_call: TRBJ2-1
d_call: NA
cdr3_nt: TGTGCCAGCAGCTTAGCCCCTAATGAGCAGTTCTTC
cdr3_aa: CASSLAPNEQFF

v_call: TRBV29-1
clone_size: NA
j_call: TRBJ1-1
d_call: NA
cdr3_nt: TGCAGCGCGAACACAACGCCCAACACTGAAGCTTTCTTT
cdr3_aa: CSANTTPNTEAFF

v_call: TRBV4-2
clone_size: NA
j_call: TRBJ1-1
d_call: TRBD1
cdr3_nt: TGTGCCAGCAGCCAAGAAAGAAACAGGGGTGCCACTGAAGCTTTCTTT
cdr3_aa: CASSQERNRGATEAFF

v_call: TRBV11-1
clone_size: NA
j_call: TRBJ2-7
d_call: TRBD1
cdr3_nt: TGTGCCAGCAGCTTAGCCCCCGCAGGGGGAAAGTACGAGCAGTACTTC
cdr3_aa: CASSLAPAGGKYEQYF

v_call: TRBV19
clone_size: NA
j_call: TRBJ2-3
d_call: TRBD2
cdr3_nt: TGTGCCAGTACGGTTAGCGGGGGGGGTGCGCAGTATTTT
cdr3_aa: CASTVSGGGAQYF

v_call: TRBV9
clone_size: NA
j_call: TRBJ1-4
d_call: NA
cdr3_nt: TGTGCCAGCAGCGTCCGAGGAACTAATGAAAAACTGTTTTTT
cdr3_aa: CASSVRGTNEKLFF

v_call: TRBV10-2
clone_size: NA
j_call: TRBJ2-2
d_call: TRBD2
cdr3_nt: TGCGCCAGAGCGGGAGTGGTCCCCGGGGAGCTGTTTTTT
cdr3_aa: CARAGVVPGELFF

v_call: TRBV24-1
clone_size: once
j_call: TRBJ2-3
d_call: NA
cdr3_nt: TGTGCCACCAGTGATCCAGGGAGGGATACGCAGTATTTT
cdr3_aa: CATSDPGRDTQYF

v_call: TRBV28
clone_size: NA
j_call: TRBJ1-2
d_call: NA
cdr3_nt: TGTGCCAGCAGGCATAGGGGGAATGGCTACACCTTC
cdr3_aa: CASRHRGNGYTF

v_call: TRBV6-1
clone_size: NA
j_call: TRBJ2-7
d_call: TRBD2
cdr3_nt: TGTGCCAGCAGTGGAGGGACTAGCGGGAGTTACTACGAGCAGTACTTC
cdr3_aa: CASSGGTSGSYYEQYF

v_call: TRBV2
clone_size: NA
j_call: TRBJ1-1
d_call: NA
cdr3_nt: TGTGCCAGCAGCCCGGGGGGGGACACTGAAGCTTTCTTT
cdr3_aa: CASSPGGDTEAFF

v_call: TRBV28
clone_size: NA
j_call: TRBJ2-7
d_call: NA
cdr3_nt: TGTGCCAGCACCGCGGGTTACGAGCAGTACTTC
cdr3_aa: CASTAGYEQYF

v_call: TRBV28
clone_size: NA
j_call: TRBJ1-4
d_call: TRBD1
cdr3_nt: TGTGCCAGCAGTACCCCGACAGGGCGTCCCGTGCAACTGTTTTTT
cdr3_aa: CASSTPTGRPVQLFF

v_call: TRBV5-1
clone_size: NA
j_call: TRBJ2-1
d_call: NA
cdr3_nt: TGCGCCAGCAAAACTAGCAGTTACAATGAGCAGTTCTTC
cdr3_aa: CASKTSSYNEQFF

v_call: TRBV28
clone_size: NA
j_call: TRBJ2-2
d_call: TRBD1
cdr3_nt: TGTGCCAGCAGCCTCGGGACAGGGAGGTTTAGGACCGGGGAGCTGTTTTTT
cdr3_aa: CASSLGTGRFRTGELFF